These 21 T cell receptor beta chains came from one sample sequenced in a study of cytomegalovirus exposure and HLA in healthy donors (dated by TCRdb to about 2017). The receptor library was made with the immunoSEQ multiplex PCR assay. For the multiplex PCR, a mixture combining 60 forward primers for TCR Vbeta segments and 13 reverse primers for TCR Jbeta segments was used. TCRdb provides this immuneACCESS table in a form limited to in-frame rearrangements. Some clones are lacking; in checked studies, under half of them reflect an unresolved V gene, and why the rest are absent is not known. The sample includes about 190,000 clones, with almost 80% observed a single time. The ten largest clones take up over 1.5% of the sample. The sample taken for sequencing was PBMCs. The receptor set was obtained from a woman under 30 in good health and CMV-seronegative.

V and J are TRBV27 and TRBJ2-7; 8 nucleotides line up with TRBD1. The germline V gene has CDR1 MNHEY and CDR2 SMNVEV (reference sequence). The CDR3 spans 14 residues. The V gene end was trimmed by 6 bases and the J gene end by 6 bases; junction bases not matched to a gene: 10. The CDR3 DNA reads TGTGCCAGCAGAACAGGGGGTGGGTTAGGCGAGCAGTACTTC. Protein sequence: CASRTGGGLGEQYF.

This clone was recorded only once. This chain links TRBV7-9 with TRBJ1-1; D is uncertain. Germline CDR1 and CDR2: SEHNR and FQNEAQ (reference sequence). The V end was cut by 2 bases, the J end by 0 bases, with 10 bases between. This CDR3 is 15 amino acids long. CDR3 protein: CASSLIITVNTEAFF. CDR3 bases: TGTGCCAGCAGCTTAATCATTACAGTGAACACTGAAGCTTTCTTT.

V and J are TRBV6-1 and TRBJ1-5; D call uncertain. Germline V gene data show CDR1 as MNHNS and CDR2 as SASEGT. Trimming removed 3 bases from V and 6 bases from J, with 18 bases in between. The CDR3 has 16 amino acids. The CDR3, as DNA: TGTGCCAGCAGTGACTTCGGGGAGGGTGGAACTCAGCCCCAGCATTTT. Translation: CASSDFGEGGTQPQHF.

In nucleotides, the CDR3 is TGTGCCTGGAGTGCCCAGTACGAGCAGTACTTC. Residues: CAWSAQYEQYF. The chain is built from TRBV30 and TRBJ2-7; D gene uncertain. CDR3 length: 11 amino acids. The germline gives CDR1 GTSNPN, CDR2 SVGIG (reference sequence). V was cut by 1 base and J by 4 bases, with 5 bases left in between.

V and J are TRBV7-2 and TRBJ2-7; D call uncertain. The CDR3 runs 12 residues. The ends were cut back, 5 bases at V and 3 bases at J, with 8 bases in the middle. Looked up from germline, CDR1 is SGHTA and CDR2 is FQGNSA. The CDR3: CASSNNYYEQYF. CDR3 bases: TGTGCCAGCAGCAACAACTACTACGAGCAGTACTTC.

The gene calls are TRBV9 and TRBJ2-1, with D possibly TRBD2 on 6 matching bases. V was shortened by 0 bases and J by 0 bases, with 10 bases between the two germline ends. The CDR3 has 16 amino acids. CDR1 and CDR2 from the germline V gene are SGDLS and YYNGEE. CDR3 bases: TGTGCCAGCAGCGTAGACGGGGGTGGCTCCTACAATGAGCAGTTCTTC. Amino acid sequence: CASSVDGGGSYNEQFF. Full variable domain (missing parts from reference TRBV9 and TRBJ2-1): DSGVTQTPKHLITATGQRVTLRCSPRSGDLSVYWYQQSLDQGLQFLIQYYNGEERAKGNILERFSAQQFPDLHSELNLSSLELGDSALYFCASSVDGGGSYNEQFFGPGTRLTVL.

This rearrangement joins TRBV18 to TRBJ1-3; 9 bases match TRBD1. Germline CDR1 is KGHSH and CDR2 is LQKENI. V was clipped by 2 bases and J by 5 bases; unmatched bases: 4. The CDR3 runs to 15 residues. The CDR3 protein is CASSPAGQGRNTIYF. DNA for the CDR3: TGTGCCAGCTCACCAGCGGGACAGGGAAGAAACACCATATATTTT.

A note on this clone: The same CDR3 arises from other DNA sequences in this sample as well. V is TRBV28 and J is TRBJ2-7, with a tentative D call TRBD1 (5 bases). The V gene's germline CDR1 is MDHEN and CDR2 SYDVKM. The CDR3 runs 14 residues. Trimming removed 2 bases at V and 2 bases at J, with 10 bases between. CDR3: CASSLTGLTYEQYF. CDR3 nucleotide sequence: TGTGCCAGCAGTTTAACAGGCCTGACCTACGAGCAGTACTTC.

J is TRBJ1-2 and V is TRBV28, with D unclear. CDR1 is MDHEN, CDR2 SYDVKM, per germline. CDR3 length: 12 residues. V shed 6 bases and J shed 2 bases, with 7 bases lying between them. In nucleotides, the CDR3 is TGTGCCAGCAGACTAGGGAACTATGGCTACACCTTC. Translating gives CASRLGNYGYTF.

V usage is TRBV6-6 and J usage is TRBJ1-4; D gene ambiguous. The CDR3 extends over 13 amino acids. V lost 3 bases to trimming and J lost 5 bases, with 7 bases between them. The germline gives CDR1 MNHNY, CDR2 SVGAGI (reference sequence). CDR3 residues: CASSYRGNEKLFF. CDR3 DNA: TGTGCCAGCAGTTATCGGGGAAATGAAAAACTGTTTTTT.

In its sample, this clone was seen once. This chain joins TRBV25-1 and TRBJ2-3, with 9 nucleotides matching TRBD1. Germline loops: CDR1 MGHDK, CDR2 SYGVNS. This CDR3 spans 16 amino acids. V shed 8 bases, J shed 0 bases, and the junction held 9 bases outside the gene matches. The CDR3 DNA reads TGTGCCAGCGCCCCCCGAGGGACAGGGAGCACAGATACGCAGTATTTT. It is translated as CASAPRGTGSTDTQYF.

The chain has TRBV4-3 and TRBJ2-2; 7 nucleotides agree with TRBD1. Trimming took 4 bases from V and 5 from J; bases not matched to a gene: 10. The CDR3 length is 16 residues. Germline V CDR1 and CDR2: LGHNA, YSLEER. This chain's CDR3 is CASSLNPQGSTGELFF. The CDR3 nucleotides read TGCGCCAGCAGCCTCAACCCACAGGGGAGTACCGGGGAGCTGTTTTTT.

The chain is built from TRBV9 and TRBJ2-3; 7 positions match TRBD2. The CDR3 runs 15 residues. Trimming at V came to 1 base and at J to 5 bases, leaving 7 bases not matched to a gene. From germline, CDR1 is SGDLS and CDR2 YYNGEE. The CDR3 DNA reads as TGTGCCAGCAGCGTAACGGGACCGGGAGGAGATACGCAGTATTTT. It codes for CASSVTGPGGDTQYF. The full variable domain, completed using reference TRBV9 and TRBJ2-3, is DSGVTQTPKHLITATGQRVTLRCSPRSGDLSVYWYQQSLDQGLQFLIQYYNGEERAKGNILERFSAQQFPDLHSELNLSSLELGDSALYFCASSVTGPGGDTQYFGPGTRLTVL.

The chain links TRBV6-5 to TRBJ1-1; perhaps TRBD1 as D (5 bases). Trimming stripped 7 bases from V and 0 bases from J, with 15 bases between. Germline V gene sequence: CDR1 MNHEY, CDR2 SVGAGI. The CDR3 extends over 15 amino acids. The chain's CDR3 is CASIPRGLLNTEAFF. The CDR3 DNA follows: TGTGCCAGCATCCCGAGGGGACTCCTGAACACTGAAGCTTTCTTT.

The table lists this clone with a few counts. At one of its ends the junction is not consistent with the germline gene, which may arise from a read error. The gene calls are TRBV6-5 and TRBJ2-7; 8 nucleotides agree with TRBD1. There are 13 residues in the CDR3. Germline values: CDR1 MNHEY, CDR2 SVGAGI. In DNA, the CDR3 is TGTGCCAGCAGAACACAAAATGACAGGGGTCCGCACTTC. Its protein is CASRTQNDRGPHF.

The chain employs TRBV7-2 and TRBJ2-7, with D possibly TRBD1 on 6 matching bases. Germline CDR1 is SGHTA and CDR2 is FQGNSA. The CDR3 runs 14 residues. V lost 3 bases and J 4 bases, leaving 13 bases between the germline ends. This CDR3 reads CASSFSRGGYEQYF. The CDR3 DNA reads as TGTGCCAGCAGCTTTTCCAGGGGCGGGTACGAGCAGTACTTC.

The chain combines TRBV29-1 with TRBJ1-2, with 7 bases matching TRBD1. The ends lost 2 bases at V and 4 bases at J; junction bases unmatched: 4. This CDR3 is built from 13 residues. Looked up from germline, CDR1 is SQVTM and CDR2 is ANQGSEA. The CDR3 DNA reads as TGCAGCGTTGAACCGACAGGGACCTATGGCTACACCTTC. It translates to CSVEPTGTYGYTF.

This clone appeared a single time. The CDR3 here is CASSARQGNYGYTF. The CDR3 DNA sequence: TGTGCCAGCAGCGCCCGACAGGGCAACTATGGCTACACCTTC. The chain couples TRBV9 to TRBJ1-2; 7 bases agree with TRBD1. The CDR3 loop spans 14 amino acids. Germline V CDR1 and CDR2: SGDLS, YYNGEE. With V trimmed by 3 bases and J by 2 bases, 4 bases remained unmatched.

This chain connects TRBV6-5 to TRBJ2-1; TRBD2 aligns across 7 bases. Trimming took 2 bases from V and 3 from J; bases not matched to a gene: 4. CDR3 length: 15 residues. Germline CDR1 reads MNHEY; CDR2 reads SVGAGI. The CDR3 loop is CASSYVGGSYNEQFF. The CDR3 DNA reads TGTGCCAGCAGTTACGTAGGCGGGAGCTACAATGAGCAGTTCTTC.

The chain uses TRBV5-4 and TRBJ2-3, with unresolved D. Germline lookup yields CDR1 SGHNT and CDR2 YYREEE (reference sequence). V was shortened by 0 bases and J by 4 bases, with 6 bases between the two germline ends. The CDR3 sequence is 13 residues long. CDR3 region: CASSLVAPDTQYF. Written as DNA, the CDR3 is TGTGCCAGCAGCTTGGTAGCTCCAGATACGCAGTATTTT.

The CDR3 nucleotides read TGTGCCAGCAGCGAAACGACGGGGCAGGGGGGTTCACCCCTCCACTTT. Its translation is CASSETTGQGGSPLHF. This sequence joins TRBV9 and TRBJ1-6; 7 nucleotides agree with TRBD1. The V and J ends lost 3 bases and 9 bases, in that order; junction bases with no gene match: 12. CDR3 length: 16 residues. From germline, CDR1 is SGDLS and CDR2 YYNGEE. The full variable domain, with the rest looked up from reference TRBV9 and TRBJ1-6, is DSGVTQTPKHLITATGQRVTLRCSPRSGDLSVYWYQQSLDQGLQFLIQYYNGEERAKGNILERFSAQQFPDLHSELNLSSLELGDSALYFCASSETTGQGGSPLHFGNGTRLTVT.